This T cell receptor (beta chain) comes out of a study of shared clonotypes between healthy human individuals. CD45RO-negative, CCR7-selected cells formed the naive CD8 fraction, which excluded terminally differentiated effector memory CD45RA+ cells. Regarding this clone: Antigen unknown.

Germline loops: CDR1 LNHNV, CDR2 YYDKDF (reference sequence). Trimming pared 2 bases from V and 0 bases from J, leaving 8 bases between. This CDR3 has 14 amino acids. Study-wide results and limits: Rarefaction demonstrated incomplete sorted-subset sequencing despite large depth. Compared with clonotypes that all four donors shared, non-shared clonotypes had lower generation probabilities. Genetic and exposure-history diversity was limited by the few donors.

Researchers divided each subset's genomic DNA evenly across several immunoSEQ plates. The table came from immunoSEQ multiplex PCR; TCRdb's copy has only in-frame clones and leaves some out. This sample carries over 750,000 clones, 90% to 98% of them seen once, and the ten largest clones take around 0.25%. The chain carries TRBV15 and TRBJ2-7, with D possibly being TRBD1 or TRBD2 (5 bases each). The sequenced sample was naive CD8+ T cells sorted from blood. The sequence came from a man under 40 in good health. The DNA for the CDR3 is TGTGCCACCAGCAGATCCGGGACCTCCTACGAGCAGTACTTC. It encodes CATSRSGTSYEQYF.